These 3 T cell receptor delta chains came from one sample sequenced in a study of γδ T cells in repeated Plasmodium falciparum infection. Vgamma9/Vdelta2+ and Vdelta2-negative gammadelta T cells were flow-sorted from PBMC for bulk sequencing. TCRdb re-called the multiplex PCR reads using CATT. The sample has around 89,000 delta-chain clones; over 1.1% are singletons. Material: gamma-delta T cells from blood. The receptors originated from a pool of human donors (malaria-infected and uninfected, not separated).

In regard to this clone: The protein TCRdb lists belongs to a much larger clone and differs from this DNA's translation at residue 17, which points to a read error; the protein shown is made from the DNA. V usage is TRAV38-2/DV8 and J usage is TRDJ1; 10 nucleotides match TRDD3. There are 20 residues in the CDR3. Per germline, CDR1 TSESDYY and CDR2 QEAYKQQN. This CDR3 is CAPMGLPDWGMYLYTDELIF. The CDR3 nucleotides are TGTGCGCCCATGGGGCTCCCGGACTGGGGGATGTACCTGTACACCGATGAACTCATCTTT.

This clone was counted at least ten times. The identical CDR3 is also encoded by other nucleotide sequences in the sample. The chain joins TRDV1 to TRDJ1, with D perhaps TRDD3 (6 bases). The J gene is not listed in TCRdb, so it was assigned here from a DNA match to germline. Trimming removed 6 bases from V and 0 bases from J, with 44 bases in between. Germline loops: CDR1 TSWWSYY, CDR2 QGS. The length of the CDR3 is 25 residues. The CDR3 reads CALGSLAPPFSTRLGSPNYTDKLIF. CDR3 DNA: TGTGCTCTTGGTTCTCTTGCTCCCCCTTTTTCCACCCGCCTGGGGAGTCCCAACTACACCGATAAACTCATCTTT.

This clone was seen a handful of times. It differs at one base from a far larger clone, so likely a read error. Other DNA sequences in the same sample also yield this CDR3. The chain links TRDV2 to TRDJ3, with D unclear. In the absence of a J gene in TCRdb, the DNA was matched to germline to assign it here. V was clipped by 0 bases and J by 0 bases, with 5 bases between them. The CDR3 extends over 16 amino acids. Germline V gene lookup returns CDR1 GEAIGNYY and CDR2 EKD. CDR3 residues: CACDTFASWDTRQMFF. Here the CDR3 DNA reads TGTGCCTGTGACACCTTTGCCTCCTGGGACACCCGACAGATGTTTTTC.